This T cell receptor (beta chain) was documented in a study of vaccination effects on CD4 cells after COVID-19. As regards this clone: The target antigen is unknown.

The CDR3 is made up of 18 amino acids. Germline CDR1 and CDR2: SGHRS and YFSETQ. Trimming removed 4 bases at V and 7 bases at J, with 26 bases between. General study results and limits: Missing from the study were early post-infection timepoints, and its convalescent patients were few.

Libraries were prepared by immunoSEQ multiplex PCR; TCRdb keeps only in-frame clonotypes and omits some of them. The table includes about 54,000 clones, over 80% detected once. Prior to sequencing, the ViraFEST assay stimulated PBMC with viral peptide pools, which expanded the antigen-specific CD4+ T cells. It was after 10 days of culture that CD4+ T cells were isolated. Nucleocapsid antibody tests were negative, and the vaccine recipients had no prior SARS-CoV-2 infection. Researchers reported culturing two million PBMC in each well, adding 8 to 10 IU/ml IL-2 and around 10 ug/ml peptides. Days 3 and 7 were when half the medium was replaced with IL-2 medium.

This chain connects TRBV5-1 to TRBJ1-4; D gene unclear. This sample comprised CD4+ T cells from PBMCs cultured with HCoV-229E spike peptides, obtained before COVID-19 vaccination. The origin of this receptor is a human donor who received a COVID-19 vaccine. The CDR3 loop reads CASSPGYGPGQIGEKLFF. CDR3 nucleotides: TGCGCCAGCAGCCCGGGTTATGGACCCGGGCAAATCGGTGAAAAACTGTTTTTT.